This T cell receptor beta chain was recovered during a study of T cell responses to AZD1222 COVID-19 vaccine. The CDR3 consists of 13 residues. J lost 9 bases, V lost 4 bases, and 8 bases had no gene match. Per germline, CDR1 SGHNT and CDR2 YYREEE (reference sequence). Using immunoSEQ multiplex PCR, the repertoire was profiled, and TCRdb retains in-frame clones only, with some absent. The sample includes 130,000 or so clones, around 89% of them seen just once. The material sequenced was peripheral blood, taken on day 0 of AZD1222 vaccination. The chain combines TRBV5-4 with TRBJ2-5, with 8 bases lining up with TRBD2. This TCR was sampled from an adult in good health. CDR3 in amino acids: CASSPGLDGAQYF. The CDR3 nucleotides are TGTGCCAGCAGCCCGGGACTAGATGGGGCCCAGTACTTC.